This TCR beta chain was identified in a study of spatial heterogeneity in lung cancer. General study points: The number of expanded tumor alpha and beta chains correlated with mutation number.

This CDR3 region has 15 residues. The trim removed 5 bases at V and 4 bases at J, leaving 6 bases unmatched. Germline lookup yields CDR1 SGHTA and CDR2 FQGNSA. TCRdb passed the 5' RACE reads through MiXCR, listing each CDR3 protein once. The data contain over 3,000 distinct CDR3 sequences, about 9.4% of them singletons. Time point defined: sample taken at primary tumor resection. A word on this clonotype: Its specificity is not known.

This sequence joins TRBV7-2 and TRBJ1-3, with 9 nucleotides matching TRBD1. The sample consisted of lung tumor tissue, taken at surgery. The receptor's source is a female donor with early-stage non-small cell lung cancer. CDR3 sequence: CASSPGTGYGNTIYF. As DNA, the CDR3 is TGTGCCAGCAGCCCCGGGACAGGGTACGGAAACACCATATATTTT.